The next 10 T cell receptor beta chains were all read from a single sample in a study of breast tumors, draining lymph nodes, adjacent tissues. Each CDR3 protein gets one entry after TCRdb re-called the multiplex PCR reads with MiXCR. The repertoire consists of 66,000 or so distinct CDR3 sequences, with less than 45% occurring once and the leading ten covering approximately 8.7%. Sequenced material: breast tumor tissue. These receptors were obtained from a female donor with breast cancer. Some clones in this sample may be carry-over from other donors' samples.

The sample holds many counts of this clonotype. This chain links TRBV5-4 with TRBJ2-7; no clear D gene. Trimming removed 4 bases from V and 10 bases from J, with 18 bases in between. The CDR3 contains 13 residues. CDR1 is SGHNT and CDR2 is YYREEE in the germline V gene (reference sequence). CDR3 coding DNA: TGTGCCAGCAGCCTGGATTGGACCCCGAGCCAGTACTTC. It yields the protein CASSLDWTPSQYF.

The V and J genes are TRBV5-1 and TRBJ2-3; D is perhaps TRBD2 (5 bases). This CDR3 has 13 amino acids. Per the germline V gene, CDR1 is SGHRS and CDR2 is YFSETQ. V was trimmed by 6 bases and J by 6 bases, leaving 14 bases between them. In DNA form, the CDR3 reads TGCGCCAGCAAAGCGGTGGCGAGTGATACGCAGTATTTT. Its translation: CASKAVASDTQYF. Looking up the rest from reference TRBV5-1 and TRBJ2-3 gives the full variable domain: KAGVTQTPRYLIKTRGQQVTLSCSPISGHRSVSWYQQTPGQGLQFLFEYFSETQRNKGNFPGRFSGRQFSNSRSEMNVSTLELGDSALYLCASKAVASDTQYFGPGTRLTVL.

In its sample, this clonotype was seen many times. This chain links TRBV7-8 with TRBJ1-4, with 7 bases aligning to TRBD1. The CDR3 runs to 15 residues. Germline CDR1 SGHVS, CDR2 FQNEAQ. V lost 7 bases and J lost 0; bases outside the gene matches: 5. CDR3 coding DNA: TGTGCCAGCACACTACAGGGGCCAACTAATGAAAAACTGTTTTTT. This sequence encodes CASTLQGPTNEKLFF.

The sample holds many counts of this clonotype. V and J are TRBV3-1 and TRBJ2-6, with TRBD1 matching over 7 bases. Germline CDR1 LGHDT, CDR2 YNNKEL (reference sequence). The CDR3 runs 18 residues. J lost 2 bases, V lost 3 bases, and 10 bases had no gene match. CDR3 amino acids: CASSQVETGFTGANVLTF. The CDR3 DNA sequence: TGTGCCAGCAGCCAGGTCGAGACAGGGTTCACTGGGGCCAACGTCCTGACTTTC. Complete variable domain (other parts from reference TRBV3-1 and TRBJ2-6): DTAVSQTPKYLVTQMGNDKSIKCEQNLGHDTMYWYKQDSKKFLKIMFSYNNKELIINETVPNRFSPKSPDKAHLNLHINSLELGDSAVYFCASSQVETGFTGANVLTFGAGSRLTVL.

The rearrangement links TRBV20-1 to TRBJ2-1; 8 bases match TRBD2. Losses at the gene ends were 5 bases for V and 12 bases for J; bases not matched to a gene: 18. The CDR3 is made up of 15 amino acids. Germline CDR1 and CDR2: DFQATT and SNEGSKA (reference sequence). The DNA of the CDR3 is TGCAGTGCTGGAAGACTAGCGTCTAGCAGAGATACGCAGTTCTTC. This codes for CSAGRLASSRDTQFF.

With respect to this clonotype: This may stem from a read error, because a much larger clone lies one nucleotide away. The chain has TRBV6-5 and TRBJ1-2; TRBD1 might be the D (6 bases). CDR3 length: 12 amino acids. The germline gives CDR1 MNHEY, CDR2 SVGAGI. The V end lost 8 bases, the J end lost 4 bases, and 11 bases lay between the germline ends. The CDR3 spells CASFPDSYGYTF. In DNA form, the CDR3 reads TGTGCCAGCTTCCCGGACAGCTATGGCTACACCTTC.

The genes are TRBV6-6 and TRBJ1-5, with 7 bases identical to TRBD1. The J segment lost 3 bases and the V segment lost 2 bases, leaving 10 bases of the junction unmatched. This CDR3 region has 17 residues. Per the germline V gene, CDR1 is MNHNY and CDR2 is SVGAGI (reference sequence). The CDR3 loop is CASSYPGGGTFNQPQHF. The CDR3 region has the DNA TGTGCCAGCAGTTACCCAGGGGGTGGCACCTTCAATCAGCCCCAGCATTTT.

There are many counts of this clonotype. J is TRBJ1-4 and V is TRBV12-5; weak D call: TRBD1 (5 bases). In germline, CDR1 is LGHNT, CDR2 FRNRAP. The CDR3 length is 14 residues. V lost 5 bases to trimming and J lost 3 bases, with 10 bases between them. The CDR3 loop is CASGPGTANEKLFF. The CDR3 coding sequence is TGTGCTAGTGGTCCCGGGACGGCTAATGAAAAACTGTTTTTT.

This clonotype was recorded many times. CDR3: CASSYGQGPNIQYF. CDR3 DNA: TGTGCCAGCAGTTACGGTCAGGGCCCAAACATTCAGTACTTC. V gene TRBV6-6 combines with J gene TRBJ2-4, with D possibly matching TRBD1 (5 bases). The ends were cut back, 2 bases at V and 6 bases at J, with 11 bases in the middle. This CDR3 has 14 residues. The germline V gene encodes CDR1 MNHNY and CDR2 SVGAGI (reference sequence).

Details on this clonotype: A much larger clone differs from this one at a single base, so this may be a read error. The chain joins TRBV6-5 to TRBJ2-7; 7 nucleotides line up with TRBD2. The germline gives CDR1 MNHEY, CDR2 SVGAGI. V lost 11 bases to trimming and J lost 4 bases; unmatched junction nucleotides: 14. The CDR3 is 14 amino acids. CDR3 in DNA: TGTGCCGCGGGACGGGGAGGGGCCGAATACGAGCAGTACTTC. Its translation: CAAGRGGAEYEQYF.